The clone carrying this T cell receptor (beta chain) has only one observation. The data were obtained in a study of cytomegalovirus exposure and HLA in healthy donors. Data came from immunoSEQ multiplex PCR; TCRdb stores just in-frame clones and leaves some out. This table holds some 200,000 clones, about 93% found once. The V and J ends lost 0 bases and 3 bases, in that order; junction bases with no gene match: 2. The CDR3 sequence is 15 residues long. Per germline, CDR1 MGHRA and CDR2 YSYEKL. The rearrangement uses TRBV4-1 and TRBJ2-7, with 10 bases aligning to TRBD2. The sample taken for sequencing was PBMCs. The receptor comes from a woman aged 18-30 years in good health and CMV-seronegative. DNA for the CDR3: TGCGCCAGCAGCCAAGAAGCTAGCGGGAGCTACGAGCAGTACTTC. Translating gives CASSQEASGSYEQYF.